This note documents a single TCR beta chain sequence. As yet, its antigen is unknown. Sequencing used immunoSEQ multiplex PCR; TCRdb keeps in-frame clones, though not all of them. The sample has about 30,000 clones, approximately 80% seen once. The CDR3 covers 15 residues. The germline CDR1 and CDR2 sequences are SGHTA and FQGNSA. V lost 3 bases, J lost 5 bases, and 13 bases lay in between. The data were taken from a study of T cells in narcolepsy. Study overall: Patients with NT1 or NT2 and healthy control donors were enrolled.

Study-wide findings and caveats: Comparing one patient's CSF and blood CD4+ clonotypes highlighted HCRT- and TRIB2-specific autoreactive clonotypes. Some memory CD4+ repertoires had no autoreactive clone sequences. Blood of same and different patients, but not healthy controls, reportedly held recurring autoreactive clonotypes.

This chain uses TRBV7-2 with TRBJ1-4, with D tentatively TRBD1 (5 bases). The specimen was CD45RA- memory CD4+ T cells from PBMCs. This TCR was recovered from a human donor with narcolepsy. CDR3 amino acids: CASSFGAGGNEKLFF. CDR3 coding DNA: TGTGCCAGCAGCTTTGGGGCAGGAGGGAATGAAAAACTGTTTTTT.